Described below is a single T cell receptor (beta chain) sequence and its context. Method: immunoSEQ multiplex PCR; TCRdb's copy keeps in-frame clones and lacks some. The sample lists a few hundred thousand clones, 70% to 90% occurring once. The data originate from a study of blood T cell repertoires in COVID-19. Study background: The analysed material was cDNA or gDNA that came from T cells, B-cell-depleted T cells, or PBMCs.

V lost 2 bases, J lost 0 bases, and 8 bases lay in between. The CDR3 consists of 14 residues. Per the germline V gene, CDR1 is SGHTA and CDR2 is FQGNSA. Sequencing used peripheral blood. The receptor comes from a man in his fifties who had recovered from COVID-19. The chain has TRBV7-2 and TRBJ2-7; D is perhaps TRBD2 (6 bases). CDR3 coding DNA: TGTGCCAGCAGCTTAAAGCGGGTCTCCTACGAGCAGTACTTC. Translated: CASSLKRVSYEQYF.